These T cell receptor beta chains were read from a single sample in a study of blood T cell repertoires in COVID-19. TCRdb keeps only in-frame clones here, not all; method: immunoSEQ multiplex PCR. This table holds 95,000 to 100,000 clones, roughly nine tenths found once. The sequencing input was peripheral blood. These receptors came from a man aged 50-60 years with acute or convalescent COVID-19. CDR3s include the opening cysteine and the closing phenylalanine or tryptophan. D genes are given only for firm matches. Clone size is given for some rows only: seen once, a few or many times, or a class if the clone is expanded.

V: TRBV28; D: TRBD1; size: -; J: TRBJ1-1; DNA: TGTGCCAGCAGTCGGACAGGGGAAGTCACTGAAGCTTTCTTT; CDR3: CASSRTGEVTEAFF
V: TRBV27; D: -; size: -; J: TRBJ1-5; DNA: TGTGCCAGCAGTCCGGGGGGAGTTTATCAGCCCCAGCATTTT; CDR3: CASSPGGVYQPQHF
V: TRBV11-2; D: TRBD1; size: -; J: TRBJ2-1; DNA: TGTGCCAGCAGCTTATCCGGGACAGGGTATAATGAGCAGTTCTTC; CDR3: CASSLSGTGYNEQFF
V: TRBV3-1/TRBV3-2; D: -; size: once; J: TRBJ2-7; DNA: TGTGCCAGCAGCCAGGGACTTTACGAGCAGTACTTC; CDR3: CASSQGLYEQYF
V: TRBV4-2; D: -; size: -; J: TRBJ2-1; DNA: TGTGCCAGCAGCCAAGGACTGCAGGACAGCAGGCCCGATGAGCAGTTCTTC; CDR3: CASSQGLQDSRPDEQFF
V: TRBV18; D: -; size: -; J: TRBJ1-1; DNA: TGTGCCAGCTCAGAGACTCGGGGCACTGAAGCTTTCTTT; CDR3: CASSETRGTEAFF
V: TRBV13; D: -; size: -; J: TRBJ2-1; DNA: TGTGCCAGCAGCTTAGGGTCCGGAGGGCTTTCCTACAATGAGCAGTTCTTC; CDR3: CASSLGSGGLSYNEQFF
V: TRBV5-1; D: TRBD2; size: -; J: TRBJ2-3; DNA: TGCGCCAGCAGCCCTCCACTAGCGGAGAGCACAGATACGCAGTATTTT; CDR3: CASSPPLAESTDTQYF
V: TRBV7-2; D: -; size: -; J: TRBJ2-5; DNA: TGTGCCAGCAGCTTAGGCAGGGGAGAGACCCAGTACTTC; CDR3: CASSLGRGETQYF
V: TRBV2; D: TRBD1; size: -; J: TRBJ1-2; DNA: TGTGCCAGCCATGGAGGACAGGGGGGGGTTGGCTACACCTTC; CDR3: CASHGGQGGVGYTF
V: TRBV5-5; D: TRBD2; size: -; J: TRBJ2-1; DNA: TGTGCCACTAAAACTAGCGGGGGAGAGCAGTTCTTC; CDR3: CATKTSGGEQFF
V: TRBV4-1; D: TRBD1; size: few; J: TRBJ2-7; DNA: TGCGCCAGCAGCCAGATAACAGGGGGGTCCTACGAGCAGTACTTC; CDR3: CASSQITGGSYEQYF
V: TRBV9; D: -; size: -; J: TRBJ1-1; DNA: TGTGCCAGCGGGCCCGGGGGGCTGAACACTGAAGCTTTCTTT; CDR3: CASGPGGLNTEAFF
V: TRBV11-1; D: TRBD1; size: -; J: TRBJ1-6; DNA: TGTGCCAGCAGCCCCGATTTACAGGGGGCGAATTCACCCCTCCACTTT; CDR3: CASSPDLQGANSPLHF
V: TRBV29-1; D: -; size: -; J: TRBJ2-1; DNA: TGCAGCGTTGCGAACAGTGAGCAGTTCTTC; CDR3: CSVANSEQFF
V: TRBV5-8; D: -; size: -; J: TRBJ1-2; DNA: TGTGCCAGCAGCTCTCCACACGGAGCCTATGGCTACACCTTC; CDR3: CASSSPHGAYGYTF
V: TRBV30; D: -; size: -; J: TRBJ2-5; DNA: TGTGCCGGCATCCCGGCTACCTCCGGGAAGACCCAGTACTTC; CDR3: CAGIPATSGKTQYF
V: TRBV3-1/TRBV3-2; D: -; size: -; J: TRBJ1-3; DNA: TGTGCCAGCAGCCGTCAGGGGTCTGGAAACACCATATATTTT; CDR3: CASSRQGSGNTIYF
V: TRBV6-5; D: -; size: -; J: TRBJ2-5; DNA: TGTGCCAGCTCATACAGGGTGGAGACCCAGTACTTC; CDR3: CASSYRVETQYF
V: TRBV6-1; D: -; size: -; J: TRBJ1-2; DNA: TGTGCCAGCAGTGAACAGGGGCTTACCAATGGCTACACCTTC; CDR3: CASSEQGLTNGYTF
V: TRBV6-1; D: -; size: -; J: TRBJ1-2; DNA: TGTGCCAGCAGTGACAGGGGTGACTATGGCTACACCTTC; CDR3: CASSDRGDYGYTF
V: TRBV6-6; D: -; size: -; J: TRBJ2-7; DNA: TGTGCCAGCAGCCGTTCGACGGAGAGCTCCTACGAGCAGTACTTC; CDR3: CASSRSTESSYEQYF
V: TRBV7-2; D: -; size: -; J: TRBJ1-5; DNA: TGTGCCAGCAGCCCAGATAGCAATCAGCCCCAGCATTTT; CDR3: CASSPDSNQPQHF
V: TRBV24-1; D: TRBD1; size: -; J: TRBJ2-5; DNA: TGTGCCACCAGTGACCCGGACAGGTACCAAGAGACCCAGTACTTC; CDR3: CATSDPDRYQETQYF
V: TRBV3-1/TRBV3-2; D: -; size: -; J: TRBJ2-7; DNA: TGTGCCAGCAGCCAACGCGACTTGCAGACCTACGAGCAGTACTTC; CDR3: CASSQRDLQTYEQYF
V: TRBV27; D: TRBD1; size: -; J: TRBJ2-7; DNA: TGTGCCAGCAGCTCGACTGGACAGGGGCGCGAGCAGTACTTC; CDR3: CASSSTGQGREQYF
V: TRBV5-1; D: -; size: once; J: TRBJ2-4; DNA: TGCGCCAGCAGCTCCGGCGGGATTTCCAAAAACATTCAGTACTTC; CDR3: CASSSGGISKNIQYF
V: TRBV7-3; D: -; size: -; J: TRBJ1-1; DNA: TGTGCCAGCAGCTTAAATTCCCTCGCGGGGACTGAAGCTTTCTTT; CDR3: CASSLNSLAGTEAFF
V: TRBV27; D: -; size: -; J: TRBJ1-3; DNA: TGTGCCAGCAGCCTCTCGGGACTTTCCAGCTCTGGAAACACCATATATTTT; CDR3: CASSLSGLSSSGNTIYF
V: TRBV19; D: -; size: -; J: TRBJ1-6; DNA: TGTGCCAGTAGTCCCCAGGGAAATTCACCCCTCCACTTT; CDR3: CASSPQGNSPLHF
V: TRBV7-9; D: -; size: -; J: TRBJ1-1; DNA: TGTGCCAGCAGCAGTCCAGGGAGGACACAGGACACTGAAGCTTTCTTT; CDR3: CASSSPGRTQDTEAFF
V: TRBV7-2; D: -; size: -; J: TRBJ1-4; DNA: TGTGCCAGCAGCTTAGAGAGGCGGGTTAGTGAAAAACTGTTTTTT; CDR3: CASSLERRVSEKLFF
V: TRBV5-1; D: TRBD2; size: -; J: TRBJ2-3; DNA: TGCGCCAGCAGCCTGGGACTAGGGGAAACAGATACGCAGTATTTT; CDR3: CASSLGLGETDTQYF
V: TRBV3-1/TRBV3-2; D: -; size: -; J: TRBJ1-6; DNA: TGTGCCAGCAGCCAAGCACACAGTAATTCACCCCTCCACTTT; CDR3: CASSQAHSNSPLHF
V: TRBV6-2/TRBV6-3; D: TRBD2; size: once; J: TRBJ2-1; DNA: TGTGCCAGCAGTCCCGCGGGGGGCCTTGGTAATGAGCAGTTCTTC; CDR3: CASSPAGGLGNEQFF
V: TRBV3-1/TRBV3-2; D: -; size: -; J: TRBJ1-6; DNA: TGTGCCAGCAGCCAAGTAGTCCATTCACCCCTCCACTTT; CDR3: CASSQVVHSPLHF
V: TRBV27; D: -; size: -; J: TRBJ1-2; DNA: TGTGCCAGCAGTGGAATCAGGGGCAGGAACTATGGCTACACCTTC; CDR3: CASSGIRGRNYGYTF
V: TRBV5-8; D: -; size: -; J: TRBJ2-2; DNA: TGTGCCAGCAGCTCTGAGGCGACAGGGCAGGCGGGGACCGGGGAGCTGTTTTTT; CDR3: CASSSEATGQAGTGELFF
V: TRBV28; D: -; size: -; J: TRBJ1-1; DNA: TGTGCCAGCAGTTTTCTGACACCGAACACTGAAGCTTTCTTT; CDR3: CASSFLTPNTEAFF
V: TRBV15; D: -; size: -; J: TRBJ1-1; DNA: TGTGCCACCTCACCTGGGGCCGGGTTGAACACTGAAGCTTTCTTT; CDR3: CATSPGAGLNTEAFF
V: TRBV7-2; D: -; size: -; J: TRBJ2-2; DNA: TGTGCCAGCAGCCGGAGGCTTCAGGATACCGGGGAGCTGTTTTTT; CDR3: CASSRRLQDTGELFF
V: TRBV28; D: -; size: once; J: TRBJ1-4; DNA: TGTGCCAGCAGTTTACCAGGGGTCGATGAAAAACTGTTTTTT; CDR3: CASSLPGVDEKLFF
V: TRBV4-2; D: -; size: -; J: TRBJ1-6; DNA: TGTGCCAGCAGCCAAGATCACAGGGATGGGTCACCCCTCCACTTT; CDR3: CASSQDHRDGSPLHF
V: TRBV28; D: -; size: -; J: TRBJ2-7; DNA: TGTGCCAGCAGTTTTCGGGACGAGCAGTACTTC; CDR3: CASSFRDEQYF
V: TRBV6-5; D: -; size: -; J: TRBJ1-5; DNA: TGTGCCAGCAGGTTGTTAAATCAGCCCCAGCATTTT; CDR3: CASRLLNQPQHF
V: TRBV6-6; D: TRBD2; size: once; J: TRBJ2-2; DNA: TGTGCCAGCAGCCGACTAGCGGGGGCGCGAGAATCCGGGGAGCTGTTTTTT; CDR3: CASSRLAGARESGELFF
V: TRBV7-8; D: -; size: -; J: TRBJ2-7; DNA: TGTGCCAGCAGCCTAACGTCGAGCGAGCAGTACTTC; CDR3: CASSLTSSEQYF
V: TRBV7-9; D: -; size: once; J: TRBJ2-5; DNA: TGTGCCAGCAGCTTTTCGGGGAACCAAGAGACCCAGTACTTC; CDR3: CASSFSGNQETQYF
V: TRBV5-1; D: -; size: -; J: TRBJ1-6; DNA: TGCGCCAGCAGCTTGGCCCTAAATAATTCACCCCTCCACTTT; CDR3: CASSLALNNSPLHF
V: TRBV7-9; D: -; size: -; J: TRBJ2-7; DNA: TGTGCCAGCAGCTTAGCAGGGGTGGACGAGCAGTACTTC; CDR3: CASSLAGVDEQYF
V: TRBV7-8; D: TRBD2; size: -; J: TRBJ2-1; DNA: TGTGCCAGCAGCCATTGGGATAGCGGGGACAATGAGCAGTTCTTC; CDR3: CASSHWDSGDNEQFF
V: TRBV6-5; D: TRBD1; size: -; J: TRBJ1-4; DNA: TGTGCCAGCAGGATAGACAGGGGGCGTCGAAAACTGTTTTTT; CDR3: CASRIDRGRRKLFF
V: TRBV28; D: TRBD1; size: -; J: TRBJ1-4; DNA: TGTGCCAGCAGTCTCTTGGGACAGTCTTATAATGAAAAACTGTTTTTT; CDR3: CASSLLGQSYNEKLFF
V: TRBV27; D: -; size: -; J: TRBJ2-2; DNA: TGTGCCAGCAGTTTAACAGTCAGGCCCACCGGGGAGCTGTTTTTT; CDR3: CASSLTVRPTGELFF
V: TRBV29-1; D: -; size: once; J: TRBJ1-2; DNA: TGCAGCGTTGAAGGAGGGCAGCCTAGGGGCTACACCTTC; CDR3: CSVEGGQPRGYTF
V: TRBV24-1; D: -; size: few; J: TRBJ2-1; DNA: TGTGCCACCAGTGATTATAACAATGAGCAGTTCTTC; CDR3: CATSDYNNEQFF
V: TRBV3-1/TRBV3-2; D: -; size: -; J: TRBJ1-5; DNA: TGTGCCAGCAGCCCCCAGGGCCTGGACAATCAGCCCCAGCATTTT; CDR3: CASSPQGLDNQPQHF
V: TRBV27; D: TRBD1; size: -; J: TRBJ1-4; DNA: TGTGCCAGCAGTCGGGGGACAGGGTTTGAAAAACTGTTTTTT; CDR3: CASSRGTGFEKLFF
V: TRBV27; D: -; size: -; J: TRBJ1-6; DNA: TGTGCCAGCAGTTCCCTACAGGGACCAAATTCACCCCTCCACTTT; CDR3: CASSSLQGPNSPLHF
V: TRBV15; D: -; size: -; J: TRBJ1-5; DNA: TGTGCCACCAGGGGGCTGGGTCAGCCCCAGCATTTT; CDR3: CATRGLGQPQHF